These 17 T cell receptor beta chains were all obtained from the same sample, sequenced in a study of metastatic and nonmetastatic thyroid tumors. All patients reached thyroid surgery having received no treatment beforehand. From the PCR reads, TCRdb re-called clones with MiXCR. The sample shows approximately 22,000 clones, approximately 31% of them seen only once. Sequences were obtained from blood. The receptors come from a female donor with papillary thyroid cancer or a benign thyroid nodule (not recorded which). Some clones in this sample may be carry-over from other donors' samples.

This clone was seen once. CDR3 in DNA: TGTGCCAGCAGCTTAGCGGGGGTTGGCTATGGCTACACCTTC. Its translation is CASSLAGVGYGYTF. The rearrangement links TRBV11-2 to TRBJ1-2, with D possibly TRBD1 on 5 matching bases. The germline CDR1 and CDR2 sequences are SGHAT and FQNNGV. The CDR3 is 14 residues long. Trimming shortened V by 1 base and J by 4 bases, and 10 bases separated the two germline ends.

The chain links TRBV7-9 to TRBJ2-2; D may be TRBD2 (5 bases). CDR3 length equals 15 residues. Germline-derived CDR1 and CDR2 are SEHNR and FQNEAQ (reference sequence). V dropped 5 bases and J dropped 2 bases, with 12 bases sitting between them. In DNA, the CDR3 is TGTGCCAGCAGCCCGGGGATAATTAACACCGGGGAGCTGTTTTTT. Protein: CASSPGIINTGELFF.

This chain links TRBV5-6 with TRBJ1-4; tentative D call: TRBD1 (5 bases). The CDR3 totals 14 residues. Trimming removed 1 base at V and 8 bases at J, with 12 bases between. In germline, CDR1 is SGHDT, CDR2 YYEEEE. CDR3 DNA: TGTGCCAGCAGCTTGACAGGAATTGGCGAAAAACTGTTTTTT. Amino acid sequence: CASSLTGIGEKLFF.

As regards this clone: Germline and junction disagree at one end, which may indicate a read error. The chain combines TRBV15 with TRBJ2-7, with 8 bases aligning to TRBD1. Germline-derived CDR1 and CDR2 are LNHNV and YYDKDF (reference sequence). The CDR3 covers 13 residues. CDR3 nucleotide sequence: TGTTCCACCAGCAGAGGACAGGGCCAGGAGCAGTACTTC. Protein sequence: CSTSRGQGQEQYF.

This clone is medium-sized within its sample. Other DNA sequences from this sample encode an identical CDR3 as well. The rearrangement joins TRBV28 to TRBJ1-2; 7 bases agree with TRBD1. CDR1 is MDHEN and CDR2 is SYDVKM in the germline V gene. V dropped 6 bases and J dropped 4; count of bases not matched to a gene: 11. The CDR3 contains 15 residues. Here the CDR3 reads CASSQQGRAGYGYTF. The CDR3 bases are TGTGCCAGCAGCCAACAGGGGAGGGCGGGCTATGGCTACACCTTC.

This clone is medium-sized (0.01 to 0.1%) by share. The V call is TRBV5-1, the J call TRBJ1-2, with D possibly TRBD1 on 6 matching bases. The CDR3 consists of 16 residues. The germline V gene has CDR1 SGHRS and CDR2 YFSETQ. V lost 0 bases to trimming and J lost 6 bases, with 18 bases between them. CDR3 DNA sequence: TGCGCCAGCAGCTTGGATCATTGGGGGCAGGGAGATGGCTACACCTTC. Translated: CASSLDHWGQGDGYTF.

This clone came up many times. The sample contains more than one DNA sequence encoding this CDR3. The chain links TRBV5-5 to TRBJ1-1; tentatively, D is TRBD1 (5 bases). Germline V lookup: CDR1 SGHKS, CDR2 YYEKEE (reference sequence). Between the trimmed V and J ends, which lost 0 bases and 5 bases, there was a span of 11 bases. This CDR3 is 14 amino acids long. CDR3 coding DNA: TGTGCCAGCAGCTTGGGGGGCTCAAATACTGAAGCTTTCTTT. Protein: CASSLGGSNTEAFF.

This clone was detected many times. The genes are TRBV2 and TRBJ2-2, with 7 positions matching TRBD2. Per the germline V gene, CDR1 is SNHLY and CDR2 is FYNNEI. The CDR3 totals 14 residues. Trimming took 4 bases from V and 4 from J; bases not matched to a gene: 3. The CDR3 nucleotides are TGTGCCAGCAGTGGACTAGCCCTCACCGGGGAGCTGTTTTTT. Translation gives CASSGLALTGELFF.

The J gene is TRBJ1-2, the V gene TRBV18, with 9 positions matching TRBD1. CDR3 length equals 12 residues. The germline V gene has CDR1 KGHSH and CDR2 LQKENI. V dropped 6 bases and J dropped 8; count of bases not matched to a gene: 4. The CDR3 region is CASSPTGGGYTF. The CDR3 coding sequence is TGTGCCAGCTCCCCGACAGGGGGAGGCTACACCTTC.

Ten or more counts support this clone. The germline gene is not matched at one end of the junction; a read error may be the cause. The chain uses TRBV20-1 and TRBJ2-1, with a weak D call TRBD2 (7 bases). Germline V gene sequence: CDR1 DFQATT, CDR2 SNEGSKA (reference sequence). CDR3 length equals 15 residues. The CDR3 loop reads CSASLAGASYSEQFF. DNA for the CDR3: TGCAGTGCTAGTCTGGCGGGGGCCTCCTACAGTGAGCAGTTCTTC.

Many counts were recorded for this clone. V gene TRBV20-1 combines with J gene TRBJ2-1; a weak D match, TRBD1 (5 bases). The V gene lost 6 bases and the J gene lost 9 bases, with 18 bases spanning the gap. CDR1 and CDR2 from the germline V gene are DFQATT and SNEGSKA (reference sequence). The CDR3 runs to 13 residues. CDR3 nucleotide sequence: TGCAGTGCCCCCTGGGGCGTATTGAGTGAGCAGTTCTTC. Translating it yields CSAPWGVLSEQFF.

In this sample, this clone turned up a few times. V gene TRBV28 combines with J gene TRBJ1-3, with 7 bases lining up with TRBD1. Germline CDR1 reads MDHEN; CDR2 reads SYDVKM. The CDR3 has 13 amino acids. J gave up 9 bases and V 8 bases, and 10 bases lay outside the gene matches. CDR3 DNA: TGTGCCAGCTCTCGAGCCCGGGACAGCACCATATATTTT. Encoded protein: CASSRARDSTIYF.

V gene TRBV13 combines with J gene TRBJ1-2; TRBD1 aligns across 12 bases. The CDR3 extends over 14 amino acids. Germline CDR1 is PRHDT and CDR2 is FYEKMQ (reference sequence). The trim removed 7 bases at V and 4 bases at J, leaving 4 bases unmatched. The CDR3 coding sequence is TGTGCCAGCACGACGGGACAGGGGGCCTATGGCTACACCTTC. Translated, it gives CASTTGQGAYGYTF.

There are many counts of this clone. This chain links TRBV28 with TRBJ1-1, with a possible D match to TRBD1 (5 bases). V lost 6 bases, J lost 0 bases, and 8 bases lay in between. CDR3 length: 13 residues. The V gene's germline CDR1 is MDHEN and CDR2 SYDVKM. The CDR3 sequence: CASSPRVNTEAFF. CDR3 nucleotide sequence: TGTGCCAGCAGCCCCAGGGTGAACACTGAAGCTTTCTTT. The variable domain in full, completed from reference TRBV28 and TRBJ1-1, reads DVKVTQSSRYLVKRTGEKVFLECVQDMDHENMFWYRQDPGLGLRLIYFSYDVKMKEKGDIPEGYSVSREKKERFSLILESASTNQTSMYLCASSPRVNTEAFFGQGTRLTVV.

This clone was counted at least ten times. The chain couples TRBV29-1 to TRBJ2-1, with TRBD1 matching 11 bases. Trimming took 3 bases from V and 7 from J; bases not matched to a gene: 5. This CDR3 is 14 amino acids long. The germline V gene has CDR1 SQVTM and CDR2 ANQGSEA. CDR3 sequence reads: CSVDTDRGLNEQFF. In DNA form, the CDR3 reads TGCAGCGTTGACACGGACAGGGGGCTGAATGAGCAGTTCTTC.

This clone was recorded many times. Other nucleotide sequences from this sample produce the same CDR3. The gene calls are TRBV24-1 and TRBJ2-3, with 8 bases fitting TRBD2. CDR3 length: 15 amino acids. Trimming cost V 7 bases and J 2 bases; bases outside gene matches: 7. The V gene's germline CDR1 is KGHDR and CDR2 SFDVKD. In DNA, the CDR3 is TGTGCCACCAGCCGGACTAGCTTAAACACAGATACGCAGTATTTT. Its protein product is CATSRTSLNTDTQYF.

Only a few counts were recorded for this clone. The chain carries TRBV28 and TRBJ2-2; the D gene is possibly TRBD1 (6 bases). The CDR3 sequence is 13 residues long. Trimming took 5 bases from V and 6 from J, leaving 10 bases between them. Germline V lookup: CDR1 MDHEN, CDR2 SYDVKM. CDR3: CASSVAGAGELFF. As DNA, the CDR3 is TGTGCCAGCAGTGTTGCAGGGGCCGGGGAGCTGTTTTTT.